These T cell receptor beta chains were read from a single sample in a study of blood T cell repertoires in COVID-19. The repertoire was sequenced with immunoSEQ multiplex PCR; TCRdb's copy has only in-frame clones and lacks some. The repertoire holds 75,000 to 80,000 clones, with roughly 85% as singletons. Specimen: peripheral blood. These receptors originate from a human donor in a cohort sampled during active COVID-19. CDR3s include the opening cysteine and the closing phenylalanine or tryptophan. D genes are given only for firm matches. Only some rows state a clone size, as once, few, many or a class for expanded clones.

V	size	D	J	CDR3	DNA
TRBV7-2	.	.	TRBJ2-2	CASSSYTGELFF	TGTGCCAGCAGCTCCTACACCGGGGAGCTGTTTTTT
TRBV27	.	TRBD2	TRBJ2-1	CASKSGGNEQFF	TGTGCCAGCAAGTCGGGAGGGAATGAGCAGTTCTTC
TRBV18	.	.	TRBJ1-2	CASSPQRGRSAYGYTF	TGTGCCAGCTCACCACAGAGGGGGAGATCGGCCTATGGCTACACCTTC
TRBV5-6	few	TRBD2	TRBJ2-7	CASRQGLAGDEQYF	TGTGCCAGCAGGCAGGGACTAGCGGGAGACGAGCAGTACTTC
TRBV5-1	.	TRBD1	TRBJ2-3	CASSLVDRDTDTQYF	TGCGCCAGCAGCTTGGTGGACAGGGACACAGATACGCAGTATTTT
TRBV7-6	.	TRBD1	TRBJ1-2	CASSTGTGGLMDGYTF	TGTGCCAGCAGCACAGGGACAGGGGGCTTAATGGATGGCTACACCTTC
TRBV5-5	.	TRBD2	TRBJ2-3	CASSSRTSGGTDTQYF	TGTGCCAGCAGCTCACGGACTAGCGGGGGCACAGATACGCAGTATTTT
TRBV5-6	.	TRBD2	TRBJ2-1	CASSFFWRGRNNEQFF	TGTGCCAGCAGCTTTTTCTGGCGGGGGAGAAACAATGAGCAGTTCTTC
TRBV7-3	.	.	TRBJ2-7	CASSLTFGPSYEQYF	TGTGCCAGCAGCTTAACATTTGGGCCGTCCTACGAGCAGTACTTC
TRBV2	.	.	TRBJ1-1	CASSEEGGEGAFF	TGTGCCAGCAGTGAAGAAGGGGGGGAAGGGGCTTTCTTT
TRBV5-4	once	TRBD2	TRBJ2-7	CASSLGGGYEQYF	TGTGCCAGCAGCTTGGGGGGGGGCTACGAGCAGTACTTC
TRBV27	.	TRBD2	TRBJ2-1	CASSSPGIAGGYNEQFF	TGTGCCAGCAGTTCTCCGGGGATAGCGGGAGGTTACAATGAGCAGTTCTTC
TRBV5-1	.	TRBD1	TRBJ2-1	CASGTGAREQFF	TGCGCCAGCGGAACAGGGGCGCGTGAGCAGTTCTTC
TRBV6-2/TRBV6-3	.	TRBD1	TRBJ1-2	CASSYAGQGYRYTF	TGTGCCAGCAGTTACGCTGGACAGGGCTATCGCTACACCTTC
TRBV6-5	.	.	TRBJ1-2	CASSQGPRYTF	TGTGCCAGCAGCCAGGGGCCCCGCTACACCTTC
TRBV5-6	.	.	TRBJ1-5	CASSPGDQPQHF	TGTGCCAGCAGCCCGGGGGATCAGCCCCAGCATTTT
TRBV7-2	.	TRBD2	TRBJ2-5	CASTLGGSKETQYF	TGTGCCAGCACCTTGGGGGGGTCCAAAGAGACCCAGTACTTC
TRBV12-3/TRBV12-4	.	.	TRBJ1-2	CASGANYGYTF	TGTGCCAGCGGAGCTAACTATGGCTACACCTTC
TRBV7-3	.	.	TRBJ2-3	CASSAQTGDTQYF	TGTGCCAGCAGCGCACAGACAGGAGATACGCAGTATTTT
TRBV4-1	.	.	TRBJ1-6	CASSQALRNSPLHF	TGCGCCAGCAGCCAAGCCCTACGAAATTCACCCCTCCACTTT
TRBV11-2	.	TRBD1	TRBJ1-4	CASSLRGQATEKLFF	TGTGCCAGCAGCCTGCGTGGACAGGCCACTGAAAAACTGTTTTTT
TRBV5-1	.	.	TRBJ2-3	CASSFPRGDTQYF	TGCGCCAGCAGCTTCCCCAGGGGAGATACGCAGTATTTT
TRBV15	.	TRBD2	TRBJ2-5	CATTLPQAGGGETQYF	TGTGCCACCACCCTGCCCCAAGCGGGAGGTGGGGAGACCCAGTACTTC
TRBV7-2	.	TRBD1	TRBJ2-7	CASSPRDREFWEYF	TGTGCCAGCAGCCCACGGGACAGGGAGTTTTGGGAGTACTTC
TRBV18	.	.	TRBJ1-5	CASSRTDSNQPQHF	TGTGCCAGCTCACGGACAGATAGCAATCAGCCCCAGCATTTT
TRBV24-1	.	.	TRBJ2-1	CATSDPTGNEQFF	TGTGCCACCAGTGACCCTACAGGGAATGAGCAGTTCTTC
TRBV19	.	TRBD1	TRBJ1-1	CASTIGQGMNTEAFF	TGTGCCAGTACTATAGGACAGGGGATGAACACTGAAGCTTTCTTT
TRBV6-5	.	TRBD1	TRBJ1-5	CASRDRGYSQPQHF	TGTGCCAGCAGGGACAGGGGCTACAGTCAGCCCCAGCATTTT
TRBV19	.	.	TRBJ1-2	CASSSHTTYSNYGYTF	TGTGCCAGTAGTTCCCACACGACATACTCTAACTATGGCTACACCTTC
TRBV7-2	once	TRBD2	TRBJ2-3	CASSFTSGVTDTQYF	TGTGCCAGCAGCTTTACTAGCGGGGTAACAGATACGCAGTATTTT
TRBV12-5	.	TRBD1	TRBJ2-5	CASGLPTTGYVTQYF	TGTGCTAGTGGGCTACCCACGACAGGGTACGTGACCCAGTACTTC
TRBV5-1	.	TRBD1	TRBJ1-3	CASSPQGARNTIYF	TGCGCCAGCAGCCCACAGGGGGCGAGAAACACCATATATTTT
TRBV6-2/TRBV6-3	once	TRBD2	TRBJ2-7	CASSRPSGSYEQYF	TGTGCCAGCAGTCGCCCTAGCGGGAGCTACGAGCAGTACTTC
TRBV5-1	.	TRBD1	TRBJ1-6	CASGQGGDNSPLHF	TGCGCCAGCGGACAGGGGGGGGATAATTCACCCCTCCACTTT
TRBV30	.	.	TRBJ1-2	CAWSGQLYGYTF	TGTGCCTGGAGTGGACAGCTGTATGGCTACACCTTC
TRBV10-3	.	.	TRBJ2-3	CAISGRDTQYF	TGTGCCATCAGTGGGAGAGATACGCAGTATTTT
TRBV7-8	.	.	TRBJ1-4	CASRPGPSTNEKLFF	TGTGCCAGCAGACCAGGCCCCTCGACTAATGAAAAACTGTTTTTT
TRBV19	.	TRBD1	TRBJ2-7	CASMDRALLTYEQYF	TGTGCCAGTATGGACAGGGCGCTATTGACTTACGAGCAGTACTTC
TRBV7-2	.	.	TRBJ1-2	CASSPGTPSLYGYTF	TGTGCCAGCAGCCCAGGGACTCCCTCACTCTATGGCTACACCTTC
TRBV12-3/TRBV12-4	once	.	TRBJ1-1	CASSLDRAEAFF	TGTGCCAGCAGTTTAGATCGAGCTGAAGCTTTCTTT
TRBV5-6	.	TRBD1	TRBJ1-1	CASTVIGTGDTEAFF	TGTGCCAGTACCGTCATCGGGACAGGGGACACTGAAGCTTTCTTT
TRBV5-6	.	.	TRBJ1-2	CASSLAGGEGYTF	TGTGCCAGCAGCTTGGCCGGGGGAGAGGGCTACACCTTC
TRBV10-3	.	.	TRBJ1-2	CAIVTGGYTF	TGTGCCATCGTCACGGGGGGCTACACCTTC
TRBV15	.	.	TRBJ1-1	CATSSRYLGGRGRDEAFF	TGTGCCACCAGCAGTCGGTATCTCGGAGGCAGGGGAAGGGATGAAGCTTTCTTT
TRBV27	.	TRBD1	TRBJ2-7	CASSTTGGSYSYEQYF	TGTGCCAGCAGTACCACAGGGGGCTCATACTCCTACGAGCAGTACTTC
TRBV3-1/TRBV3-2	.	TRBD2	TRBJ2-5	CASSQPLAGFSWAQYF	TGTGCCAGCAGCCAACCACTAGCGGGGTTTTCTTGGGCCCAGTACTTC